The rows below give T cell receptor beta chains drawn from one sample of a study of blood T cell repertoires in COVID-19. Profiled with immunoSEQ multiplex PCR; TCRdb holds only in-frame clones, not every one. The sample lists roughly 300,000 clones; approximately 84% were seen once. The sequenced sample was PBMCs or T cells enriched from blood (not recorded which). The receptor source for this set is a man aged 25 to 40 who had recovered from COVID-19. CDR3s include the opening cysteine and the closing phenylalanine or tryptophan. The order of the fields is clone size, V gene, J gene, D gene, CDR3 protein, CDR3 DNA. A D gene is named only where the DNA matches it firmly. The size entry is marked missing in some rows and otherwise reads once, few, many or a size class.

NA	TRBV3-1/TRBV3-2	TRBJ2-5	TRBD2	CASSQGPSGYQETQYF	TGTGCCAGCAGCCAAGGCCCTAGCGGGTATCAAGAGACCCAGTACTTC
NA	TRBV10-1	TRBJ2-3	TRBD2	CATQLAGDLQDTQYF	TGCGCCACCCAGCTAGCGGGGGATCTCCAAGATACGCAGTATTTT
NA	TRBV2	TRBJ1-1	TRBD1	CASRGQGAGTEAFF	TGTGCCAGCAGGGGACAGGGGGCTGGCACTGAAGCTTTCTTT
NA	TRBV27	TRBJ2-2	NA	CASSFGGVQSTGELFF	TGTGCCAGCAGTTTTGGAGGGGTTCAGAGCACCGGGGAGCTGTTTTTT
NA	TRBV19	TRBJ1-4	NA	CASRKGTTREKLFF	TGTGCCAGTAGGAAGGGGACAACCCGTGAAAAACTGTTTTTT
NA	TRBV29-1	TRBJ2-3	NA	CAHGRVRDTQYF	TGCGCGCACGGCAGGGTACGGGATACGCAGTATTTT
NA	TRBV6-5	TRBJ2-7	NA	CASSYEGGREQYF	TGTGCCAGCAGTTACGAGGGTGGCAGAGAGCAGTACTTC
many	TRBV18	TRBJ1-5	NA	CASSHSTGTGQPQHF	TGTGCCAGCTCCCATAGTACAGGGACGGGGCAGCCCCAGCATTTT
NA	TRBV4-2	TRBJ2-1	NA	CASSPIGEGIYNEQFF	TGTGCCAGCAGCCCCATAGGAGAGGGAATCTACAATGAGCAGTTCTTC
NA	TRBV7-2	TRBJ2-7	TRBD2	CASSLAVSGRIAYEQYF	TGTGCCAGCAGCTTAGCGGTTAGCGGGAGGATAGCCTACGAGCAGTACTTC
once	TRBV19	TRBJ1-3	NA	CASSPTAQVLFGNTIYF	TGTGCCAGTAGTCCCACAGCCCAGGTTCTTTTTGGAAACACCATATATTTT
NA	TRBV6-5	TRBJ2-1	TRBD2	CASSSPNNPGLGEFF	TGTGCCAGCAGTTCTCCAAACAACCCGGGACTAGGGGAGTTCTTC
NA	TRBV27	TRBJ2-3	NA	CASSFLGTSTDTQYF	TGTGCCAGCAGTTTTTTGGGGACTAGCACAGATACGCAGTATTTT
NA	TRBV11-2	TRBJ2-3	NA	CASSLAWQDTDTQYF	TGTGCCAGCAGCTTAGCCTGGCAGGACACAGATACGCAGTATTTT
NA	TRBV30	TRBJ1-5	NA	CAWSGLGNQPQHF	TGTGCCTGGAGCGGACTGGGCAATCAGCCCCAGCATTTT
once	TRBV18	TRBJ1-2	TRBD1	CASSPLEGADGYTF	TGTGCCAGCTCACCACTGGAGGGGGCAGATGGCTACACCTTC
NA	TRBV11-2	TRBJ1-2	TRBD1	CASSSPGQGNYGYTF	TGTGCCAGCAGCTCCCCGGGACAGGGGAACTATGGCTACACCTTC
NA	TRBV11-3	TRBJ2-3	NA	CASSLTPSTDTQYF	TGTGCCAGCAGCTTGACACCCAGCACAGATACGCAGTATTTT
once	TRBV12-3/TRBV12-4	TRBJ2-5	TRBD2	CASRRGGTETQYF	TGTGCCAGCAGGCGGGGGGGGACTGAGACCCAGTACTTC
NA	TRBV24-1	TRBJ1-3	NA	CATSAGQSSGNTIYF	TGTGCCACCAGTGCTGGGCAGAGCTCTGGAAACACCATATATTTT
few	TRBV30	TRBJ1-5	NA	CAWSVRGNQPQHF	TGTGCCTGGAGTGTAAGAGGGAATCAGCCCCAGCATTTT
NA	TRBV27	TRBJ2-3	TRBD2	CASSKQVAGDTQYF	TGTGCCAGCAGTAAACAGGTAGCGGGAGATACGCAGTATTTT
NA	TRBV28	TRBJ1-2	NA	CASSLQGRGKSYTF	TGTGCCAGCAGTCTCCAGGGCAGGGGTAAAAGCTACACCTTC
NA	TRBV19	TRBJ1-2	TRBD1	CASSIGQGDGYTF	TGTGCCAGTAGTATCGGACAGGGAGATGGCTACACCTTC
NA	TRBV7-6	TRBJ1-2	TRBD1	CASSFTPGPTGGGGYTF	TGTGCCAGCAGTTTTACGCCGGGGCCGACAGGGGGCGGTGGCTACACCTTC